This TCR beta chain was identified during a study of read filtering for tumor transcriptome and immune sequencing. As for the study in general: DNase treatment preceded whole-transcriptome library preparation. TCR-mapped reads were about 3.5 to 10.27 million with IR-seq versus about 75 to 1,400 with RNA-seq. Study-wide points: In IR-seq, single-read clonotypes were 75% to 90% of clonotypes but approximately 3.5% of reads. IR-seq and RNA-seq agreed better without single-read clonotypes.

The library was built from 400 to 500 ng RNA with molecular barcoded adaptors for alpha/delta and beta/gamma chains. TCRdb passed the reads through MiXCR, listing each CDR3 protein once. The sample includes tens of thousands of distinct CDR3 sequences, 20% to 25% of them seen just once. This clonotype was seen many times. Its antigen remains unknown. The V segment lost 2 bases and the J segment 0 bases; nucleotides outside the gene matches: 2. Germline V gene lookup returns CDR1 MDHEN and CDR2 SYDVKM. CDR3 size: 16 residues. The chain employs TRBV28 and TRBJ2-1; 9 nucleotides line up with TRBD2. The sequence was obtained from a donor over 35 with multiple myeloma. The sequencing sample was made of a population of CD138-negative cells sorted from bone marrow. This CDR3 is CASSLGLARSYNEQFF. Written as DNA, the CDR3 is TGTGCCAGCAGTTTAGGACTAGCGCGCTCCTACAATGAGCAGTTCTTC.